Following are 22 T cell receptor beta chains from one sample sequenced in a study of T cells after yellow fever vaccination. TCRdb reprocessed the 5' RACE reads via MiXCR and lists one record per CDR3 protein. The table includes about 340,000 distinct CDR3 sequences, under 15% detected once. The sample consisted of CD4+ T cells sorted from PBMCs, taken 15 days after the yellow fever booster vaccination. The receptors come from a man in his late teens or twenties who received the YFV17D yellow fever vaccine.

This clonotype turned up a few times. The CDR3 DNA follows: TGTGCCAGCAGCCTTCAGTTTGGAGGACTAAAAAAACTGTTTTTT. Protein: CASSLQFGGLKKLFF. The gene calls are TRBV7-2 and TRBJ1-4; D gene uncertain. Germline V gives CDR1 SGHTA, CDR2 FQGNSA. The CDR3 length is 15 residues. Trimming took off 5 bases at V and 9 bases at J, with 19 bases between the two ends.

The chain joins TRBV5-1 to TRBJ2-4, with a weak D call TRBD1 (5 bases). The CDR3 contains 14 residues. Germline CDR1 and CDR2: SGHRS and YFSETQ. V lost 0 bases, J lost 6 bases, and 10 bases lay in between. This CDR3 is CASSLAAQANIQYF. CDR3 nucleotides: TGCGCCAGCAGCTTGGCGGCACAGGCAAACATTCAGTACTTC.

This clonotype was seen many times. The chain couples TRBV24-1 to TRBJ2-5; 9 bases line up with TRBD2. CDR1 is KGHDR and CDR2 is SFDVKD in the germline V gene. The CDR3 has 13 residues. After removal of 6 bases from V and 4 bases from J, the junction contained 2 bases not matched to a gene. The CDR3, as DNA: TGTGCCACCAGTCCTAGCGGGGTAGAGACCCAGTACTTC. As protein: CATSPSGVETQYF.

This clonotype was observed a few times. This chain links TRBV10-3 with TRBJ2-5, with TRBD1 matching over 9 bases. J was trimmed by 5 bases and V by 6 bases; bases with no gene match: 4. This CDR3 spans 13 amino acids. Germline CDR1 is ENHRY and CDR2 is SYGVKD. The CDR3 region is CAISGGTGETQYF. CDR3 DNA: TGTGCCATCAGCGGTGGGACAGGGGAGACCCAGTACTTC.

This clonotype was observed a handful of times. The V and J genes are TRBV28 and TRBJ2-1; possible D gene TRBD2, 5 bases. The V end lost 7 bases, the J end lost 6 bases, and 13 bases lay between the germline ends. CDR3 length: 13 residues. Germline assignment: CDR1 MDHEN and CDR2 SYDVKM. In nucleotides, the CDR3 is TGTGCCAGCATTCGGGTCAGCGGCAATGAGCAGTTCTTC. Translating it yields CASIRVSGNEQFF.

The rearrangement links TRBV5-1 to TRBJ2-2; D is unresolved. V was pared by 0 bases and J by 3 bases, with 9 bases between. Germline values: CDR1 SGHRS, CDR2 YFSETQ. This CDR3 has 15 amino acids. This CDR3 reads CASSLEGAYTGELFF. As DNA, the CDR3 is TGCGCCAGCAGCTTGGAAGGAGCCTACACCGGGGAGCTGTTTTTT. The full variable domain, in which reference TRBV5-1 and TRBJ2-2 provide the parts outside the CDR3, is KAGVTQTPRYLIKTRGQQVTLSCSPISGHRSVSWYQQTPGQGLQFLFEYFSETQRNKGNFPGRFSGRQFSNSRSEMNVSTLELGDSALYLCASSLEGAYTGELFFGEGSRLTVL.

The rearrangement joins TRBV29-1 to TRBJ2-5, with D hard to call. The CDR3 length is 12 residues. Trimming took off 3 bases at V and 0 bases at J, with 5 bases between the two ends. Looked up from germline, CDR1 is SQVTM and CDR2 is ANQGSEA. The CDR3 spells CSVDRNQETQYF. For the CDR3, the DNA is TGCAGCGTTGACAGAAACCAAGAGACCCAGTACTTC.

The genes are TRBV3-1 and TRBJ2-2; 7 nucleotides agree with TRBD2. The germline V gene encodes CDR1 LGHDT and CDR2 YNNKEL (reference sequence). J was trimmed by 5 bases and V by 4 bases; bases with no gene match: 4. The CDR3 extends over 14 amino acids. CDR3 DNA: TGTGCCAGCAGCCCACCCGGGGGGACCGGGGAGCTGTTTTTT. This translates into CASSPPGGTGELFF.

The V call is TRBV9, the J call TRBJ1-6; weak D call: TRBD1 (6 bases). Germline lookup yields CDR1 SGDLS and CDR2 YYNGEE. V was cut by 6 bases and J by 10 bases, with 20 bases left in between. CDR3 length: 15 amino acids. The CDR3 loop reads CASNPTGQGGSPLHF. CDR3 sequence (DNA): TGTGCCAGCAACCCTACAGGGCAGGGAGGGTCACCCCTCCACTTT.

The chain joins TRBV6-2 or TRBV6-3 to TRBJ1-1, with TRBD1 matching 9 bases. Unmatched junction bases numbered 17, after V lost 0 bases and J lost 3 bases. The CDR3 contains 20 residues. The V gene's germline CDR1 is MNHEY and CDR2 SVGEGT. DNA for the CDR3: TGTGCCAGCAGTTACTCTATGACAGGGGGGCCTACTGGACCGTACACTGAAGCTTTCTTT. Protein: CASSYSMTGGPTGPYTEAFF.

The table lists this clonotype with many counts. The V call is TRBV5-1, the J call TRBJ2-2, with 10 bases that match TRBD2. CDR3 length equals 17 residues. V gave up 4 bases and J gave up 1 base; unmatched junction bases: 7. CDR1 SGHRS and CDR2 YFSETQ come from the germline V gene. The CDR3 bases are TGCGCCAGCAGCCAAGAGGGACTAGCGATGAACACCGGGGAGCTGTTTTTT. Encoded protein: CASSQEGLAMNTGELFF.

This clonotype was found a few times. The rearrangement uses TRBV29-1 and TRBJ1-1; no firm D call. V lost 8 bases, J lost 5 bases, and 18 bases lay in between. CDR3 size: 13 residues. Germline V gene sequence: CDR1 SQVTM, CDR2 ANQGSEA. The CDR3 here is CSTGRLLETEAFF. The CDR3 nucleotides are TGCAGCACCGGGAGACTGCTGGAGACTGAAGCTTTCTTT.

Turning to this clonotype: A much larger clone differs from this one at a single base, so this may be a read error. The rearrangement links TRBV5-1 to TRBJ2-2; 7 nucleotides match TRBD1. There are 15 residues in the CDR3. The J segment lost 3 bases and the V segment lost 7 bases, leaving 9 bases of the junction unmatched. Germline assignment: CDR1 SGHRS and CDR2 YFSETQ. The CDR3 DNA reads TGCGCCAGCTGTCGACAGGGTCTGGACACCGGGGAGCTGTTTTTT. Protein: CASCRQGLDTGELFF.

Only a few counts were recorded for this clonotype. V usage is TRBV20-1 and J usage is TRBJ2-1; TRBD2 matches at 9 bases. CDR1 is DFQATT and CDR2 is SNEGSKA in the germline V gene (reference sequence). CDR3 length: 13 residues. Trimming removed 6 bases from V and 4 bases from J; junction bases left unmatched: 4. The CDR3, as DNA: TGCAGTGCGGGGCGGGGGGGATACAATGAGCAGTTCTTC. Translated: CSAGRGGYNEQFF.

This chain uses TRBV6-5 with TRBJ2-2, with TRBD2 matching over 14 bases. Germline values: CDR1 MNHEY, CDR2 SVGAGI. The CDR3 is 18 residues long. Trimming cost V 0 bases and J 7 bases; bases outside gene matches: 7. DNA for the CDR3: TGTGCCAGCAGTTACTCCGTGACTAGCGGGGGGGCCCGCGGGGAGCTGTTTTTT. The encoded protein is CASSYSVTSGGARGELFF.

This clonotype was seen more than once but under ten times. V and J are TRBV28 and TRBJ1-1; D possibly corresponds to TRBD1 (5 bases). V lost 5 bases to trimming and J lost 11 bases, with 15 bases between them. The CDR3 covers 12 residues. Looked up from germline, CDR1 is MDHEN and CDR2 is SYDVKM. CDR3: CASSGTGLVAFF. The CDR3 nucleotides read TGTGCCAGCAGTGGAACGGGGCTCGTTGCTTTCTTT.

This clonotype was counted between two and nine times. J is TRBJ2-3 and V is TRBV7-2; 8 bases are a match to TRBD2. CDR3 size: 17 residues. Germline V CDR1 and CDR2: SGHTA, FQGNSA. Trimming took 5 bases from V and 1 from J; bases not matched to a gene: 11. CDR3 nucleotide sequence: TGTGCCAGCAGCCCGTTCGGAGGAGCGGGAGGCACAGATACGCAGTATTTT. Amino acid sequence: CASSPFGGAGGTDTQYF. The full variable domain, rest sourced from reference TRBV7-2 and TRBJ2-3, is GAGVSQSPSNKVTEKGKDVELRCDPISGHTALYWYRQSLGQGLEFLIYFQGNSAPDKSGLPSDRFSAERTGGSVSTLTIQRTQQEDSAVYLCASSPFGGAGGTDTQYFGPGTRLTVL.

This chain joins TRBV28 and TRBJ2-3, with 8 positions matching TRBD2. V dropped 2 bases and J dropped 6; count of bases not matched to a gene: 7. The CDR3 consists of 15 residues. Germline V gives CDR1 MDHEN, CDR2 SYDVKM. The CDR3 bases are TGTGCCAGCAGTTTAGAACGGGGGGGCCGGGATACGCAGTATTTT. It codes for CASSLERGGRDTQYF.

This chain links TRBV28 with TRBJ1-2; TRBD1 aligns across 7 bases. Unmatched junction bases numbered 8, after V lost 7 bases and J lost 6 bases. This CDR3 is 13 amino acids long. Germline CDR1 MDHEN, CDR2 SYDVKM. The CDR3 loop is CASTWRDRDGYTF. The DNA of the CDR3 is TGTGCCAGCACCTGGAGAGACAGGGATGGCTACACCTTC.

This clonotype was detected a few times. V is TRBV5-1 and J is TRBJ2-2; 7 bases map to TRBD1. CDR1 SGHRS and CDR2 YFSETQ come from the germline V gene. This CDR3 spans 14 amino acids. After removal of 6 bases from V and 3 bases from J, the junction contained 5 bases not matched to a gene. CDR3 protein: CASIGGGDTGELFF. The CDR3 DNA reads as TGCGCCAGCATAGGGGGCGGTGACACCGGGGAGCTGTTTTTT.

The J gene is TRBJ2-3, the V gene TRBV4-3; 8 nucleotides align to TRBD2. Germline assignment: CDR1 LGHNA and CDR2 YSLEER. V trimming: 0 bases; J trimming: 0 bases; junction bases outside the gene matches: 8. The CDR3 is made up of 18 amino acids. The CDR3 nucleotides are TGCGCCAGCAGCCAAGAGAAGCGGGGGCCCTCTAGCACAGATACGCAGTATTTT. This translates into CASSQEKRGPSSTDTQYF.

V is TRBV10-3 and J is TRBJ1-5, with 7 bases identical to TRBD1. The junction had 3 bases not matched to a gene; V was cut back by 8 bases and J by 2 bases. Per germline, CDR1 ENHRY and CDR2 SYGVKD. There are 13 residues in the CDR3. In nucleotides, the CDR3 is TGTGCCATCGCCGGGACAGGCAATCAGCCCCAGCATTTT. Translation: CAIAGTGNQPQHF.